The 21 T cell receptor beta chains below were found in one sample sequenced in a study of glioma-infiltrating T cells. The iRepertoire nested amplicon-rescue multiplex PCR amplified TCR alpha and beta CDR3s from RNA. TCRdb recomputed calls from the multiplex PCR reads with MiXCR, one row per CDR3 protein. Of about 93,000 distinct CDR3 sequences listed, roughly 40% were seen once; the top ten hold more than 30%. Sequences were obtained from glioma tissue, nonneoplastic brain tissue, or PBMCs (not recorded which). These receptor sequences come from a human donor with low-grade glioma or glioblastoma, undergoing nonglioma brain surgery, or in good health (not recorded which).

This clonotype has a count of ten or more. The chain combines TRBV20-1 with TRBJ1-5; tentatively, D is TRBD1 (5 bases). This CDR3 spans 15 amino acids. The germline CDR1 and CDR2 sequences are DFQATT and SNEGSKA (reference sequence). The V end lost 6 bases, the J end lost 4 bases, and 19 bases lay between the germline ends. CDR3 residues: CSAKTGGGTNQPQHF. The CDR3 bases are TGCAGTGCAAAAACCGGGGGGGGAACAAATCAGCCCCAGCATTTT.

In the case of this clonotype: Being one base from a much bigger clone, this may be a read error. V and J are TRBV2 and TRBJ2-3, with 8 bases lining up with TRBD2. With V trimmed by 6 bases and J by 10 bases, 18 bases remained unmatched. The CDR3 sequence is 16 residues long. Germline CDR1 is SNHLY and CDR2 is FYNNEI. CDR3 sequence: CASRPRTGGGTTSQYF. As DNA, the CDR3 is TGTGCCAGCAGGCCACGGACTGGCGGGGGGACGACTTCGCAGTATTTT.

This clonotype was observed at least ten times. The rearrangement links TRBV20-1 to TRBJ2-1, with 9 bases lining up with TRBD2. CDR1 is DFQATT and CDR2 is SNEGSKA in the germline V gene (reference sequence). The length of the CDR3 is 16 residues. V lost 5 bases to trimming and J lost 4 bases; unmatched junction nucleotides: 12. The CDR3 coding sequence is TGCAGTGCTGTTAACCCGGCTAGCGGGACGTACAATGAGCAGTTCTTC. Its translation: CSAVNPASGTYNEQFF.

This clonotype showed up many times. The rearrangement links TRBV10-3 to TRBJ2-1, with 10 bases lining up with TRBD1. The CDR3 has 14 residues. J gave up 7 bases and V 5 bases, and 5 bases lay outside the gene matches. Looked up from germline, CDR1 is ENHRY and CDR2 is SYGVKD. In DNA, the CDR3 is TGTGCCATCAGTAGAGGACAGGGGGGGAATGAGCAGTTCTTC. The encoded protein is CAISRGQGGNEQFF.

Comment on this clonotype: This clone may be a read error of a much larger clone one base away. The rearrangement uses TRBV11-2 and TRBJ2-7; 9 positions match TRBD1. The CDR3 runs 15 residues. From germline, CDR1 is SGHAT and CDR2 FQNNGV. The CDR3, as DNA: TGTGCCAGCAGCTTAGACCAACAACAGGGGGCGCGTCCTTATTTC. Residues: CASSLDQQQGARPYF.

At least ten counts were recorded for this clonotype. The V call is TRBV28, the J call TRBJ2-7; weak D call: TRBD2 (6 bases). CDR3 size: 14 residues. The germline V gene has CDR1 MDHEN and CDR2 SYDVKM. The V gene lost 6 bases and the J gene lost 6 bases, with 18 bases spanning the gap. CDR3 region: CASRAVFMGGEQYF. CDR3 DNA sequence: TGTGCCAGCAGGGCCGTGTTCATGGGGGGCGAGCAGTACTTC.

This clonotype was counted ten times or more. The chain combines TRBV2 with TRBJ2-5; TRBD2 matches at 10 bases. This CDR3 has 15 amino acids. Germline CDR1 and CDR2: SNHLY and FYNNEI. The V gene end was trimmed by 7 bases and the J gene end by 5 bases; junction bases not matched to a gene: 10. This CDR3 reads CASILTSGGAETQYF. CDR3 coding DNA: TGTGCCAGCATATTGACCAGCGGGGGGGCTGAGACCCAGTACTTC. Looking up the rest from reference TRBV2 and TRBJ2-5 gives the full variable domain: EPEVTQTPSHQVTQMGQEVILRCVPISNHLYFYWYRQILGQKVEFLVSFYNNEISEKSEIFDDQFSVERPDGSNFTLKIRSTKLEDSAMYFCASILTSGGAETQYFGPGTRLLVL.

In this sample, this clonotype turned up many times. The rearrangement links TRBV20-1 to TRBJ2-3, with 13 bases aligning to TRBD2. Germline trimming cut 3 bases from V and 4 bases from J; bases unmatched to any gene: 10. The CDR3 covers 17 residues. Germline-derived CDR1 and CDR2 are DFQATT and SNEGSKA (reference sequence). In DNA form, the CDR3 reads TGCAGTGCTAGGTTAGGGTGGACTAGCGGGAGCGCAGATACGCAGTATTTT. Its translation is CSARLGWTSGSADTQYF.

Note on this clonotype: This may stem from a read error, because a much larger clone lies one nucleotide away. CDR3 protein: CAGSLAGVGLNTEAFF. Written as DNA, the CDR3 is TGCGCCGGCAGCTTGGCAGGAGTGGGTCTGAACACTGAAGCTTTCTTT. The rearrangement uses TRBV5-1 and TRBJ1-1, with D unclear. Looked up from germline, CDR1 is SGHRS and CDR2 is YFSETQ. This CDR3 is 16 amino acids long.

The table lists this clonotype with many counts. The V and J genes are TRBV28 and TRBJ2-3, with 10 bases fitting TRBD1. This CDR3 is built from 15 residues. The trim removed 5 bases at V and 8 bases at J, leaving 10 bases unmatched. Germline assignment: CDR1 MDHEN and CDR2 SYDVKM. The CDR3 here is CASSPDRGPDGTQYF. CDR3 nucleotides: TGTGCCAGCAGTCCTGACAGGGGGCCGGATGGTACGCAGTATTTT.

In this sample, this clonotype turned up many times. The V call is TRBV7-6, the J call TRBJ2-1; D unclear. Trimming pared 5 bases from V and 9 bases from J, leaving 11 bases between. Germline V lookup: CDR1 SGHVS, CDR2 FNYEAQ. This CDR3 has 12 amino acids. The chain's CDR3 is CASSRPRREQFF. The CDR3 DNA follows: TGTGCCAGCAGCCGACCCCGACGTGAGCAGTTCTTC. The whole variable domain, remainder taken from reference TRBV7-6 and TRBJ2-1, is GAGVSQSPRYKVTKRGQDVALRCDPISGHVSLYWYRQALGQGPEFLTYFNYEAQQDKSGLPNDRFSAERPEGSISTLTIQRTEQRDSAMYRCASSRPRREQFFGPGTRLTVL.

The gene calls are TRBV4-2 and TRBJ2-5; D assignment may be TRBD1 or TRBD2 (6 bases each). V was trimmed by 4 bases and J by 3 bases, leaving 18 bases between them. CDR1 is LGHNA and CDR2 is YNFKEQ in the germline V gene. The CDR3 spans 16 residues. In DNA form, the CDR3 reads TGTGCCAGCAGCCGCCGACTAGAGGGGGGCGAAGAGACCCAGTACTTC. Translation: CASSRRLEGGEETQYF.

For this clonotype: Since the CDR3 does not end with the conserved phenylalanine or tryptophan, this likely comes from a read error. The chain employs TRBV29-1 and TRBJ2-5; D possibly corresponds to TRBD2 (5 bases). Germline V gives CDR1 SQVTM, CDR2 ANQGSEA. V was cut by 1 base and J by 1 base, with 10 bases left in between. CDR3 size: 14 residues. This chain's CDR3 is CSVEGPGIQETQYL. CDR3 nucleotides: TGCAGCGTTGAAGGCCCCGGGATCCAAGAGACCCAGTACCTC.

In the case of this clonotype: A read error may be the cause here, since a much bigger clone is one base away. Written as DNA, the CDR3 is TGCAGCGTTATCTTGATTGGACGAGAGACCCAGTACTTC. Translating it yields CSVILIGRETQYF. The chain links TRBV29-1 to TRBJ2-5; no clear D. Germline CDR1 SQVTM, CDR2 ANQGSEA. The V and J ends lost 5 bases and 4 bases respectively, with 14 bases between them. CDR3 length: 13 amino acids.

This clonotype was seen ten or more times. V gene TRBV19 combines with J gene TRBJ1-5, with D maybe TRBD1 (6 bases). Deletions cut 7 bases from V and 7 bases from J, with 14 bases between. CDR1 is LNHDA and CDR2 is SQIVND in the germline V gene (reference sequence). The CDR3 is 13 residues long. The CDR3 region has the DNA TGTGCCAGTACCGGGACACCAATACAGCCCCAGCATTTT. Amino acids: CASTGTPIQPQHF.

Of note for this clonotype: Given a much more abundant clone one base away, this may be a read error. The chain recombines TRBV19 with TRBJ1-5, with D possibly matching TRBD1 (5 bases). The CDR3 extends over 17 amino acids. The germline CDR1 and CDR2 sequences are LNHDA and SQIVND (reference sequence). The CDR3 loop is CASNGALGEDLNQTQHF. In nucleotides, the CDR3 is TGTGCCAGTAATGGGGCCCTGGGGGAGGACCTCAATCAGACCCAGCATTTT.

This clonotype appeared many times. This CDR3 reads CASSNSGGRNQPQHF. The CDR3 DNA is TGTGCCAGTAGTAATTCGGGGGGACGCAATCAGCCCCAGCATTTT. This rearrangement joins TRBV19 to TRBJ1-5; D possibly corresponds to TRBD1 (5 bases). There are 15 residues in the CDR3. Germline CDR1 is LNHDA and CDR2 is SQIVND (reference sequence). V lost 4 bases and J lost 2, with 12 bases in between. Filled out from reference TRBV19 and TRBJ1-5, the complete variable domain reads DGGITQSPKYLFRKEGQNVTLSCEQNLNHDAMYWYRQDPGQGLRLIYYSQIVNDFQKGDIAEGYSVSREKKESFPLTVTSAQKNPTAFYLCASSNSGGRNQPQHFGDGTRLSIL.

This clonotype was observed at least ten times. The V and J genes are TRBV10-3 and TRBJ1-3; D might be TRBD1 (5 bases). Germline V lookup: CDR1 ENHRY, CDR2 SYGVKD. CDR3 size: 13 residues. Trimming took off 7 bases at V and 1 base at J, with 8 bases between the two ends. The CDR3 spells CAITQGSGNTIYF. The CDR3 bases are TGTGCCATCACCCAGGGTTCTGGAAACACCATATATTTT.

This clonotype was recorded a few times. A much larger clone is a single base away; this may be a read error. This chain uses TRBV6-6 with TRBJ2-7; 7 nucleotides line up with TRBD1. CDR3 length equals 14 residues. In germline, CDR1 is MNHNY, CDR2 SVGAGI (reference sequence). The CDR3 loop reads CASSFRQGSYEQHF. CDR3 nucleotides: TGTGCCAGCAGTTTCCGACAGGGCTCCTACGAGCAGCACTTC.

As for this clonotype: A clone one base away is much larger, so this may be a read error. The J gene is TRBJ2-2, the V gene TRBV29-1; D is perhaps TRBD1 (6 bases). The CDR3 has 14 amino acids. Trimming left V 6 bases short and J 0 bases short, with 11 bases between. Germline-derived CDR1 and CDR2 are SQVTM and ANQGSEA. The CDR3 is CSVPGAANTGELFF. The CDR3 DNA reads TGCAGCGTGCCAGGGGCAGCGAACACCGGGGAGCTGTTTTTT.

The table lists this clonotype with many counts. The gene calls are TRBV20-1 and TRBJ2-7; 10 nucleotides match TRBD2. This CDR3 has 19 residues. Unmatched junction bases numbered 18, after V lost 0 bases and J lost 4 bases. Germline V gives CDR1 DFQATT, CDR2 SNEGSKA (reference sequence). Here the CDR3 DNA reads TGCAGTGCTAGAGATCGCGTCGCTCGGAGCGGGAGGGCCTCGTACGAGCAGTACTTC. It translates to CSARDRVARSGRASYEQYF.